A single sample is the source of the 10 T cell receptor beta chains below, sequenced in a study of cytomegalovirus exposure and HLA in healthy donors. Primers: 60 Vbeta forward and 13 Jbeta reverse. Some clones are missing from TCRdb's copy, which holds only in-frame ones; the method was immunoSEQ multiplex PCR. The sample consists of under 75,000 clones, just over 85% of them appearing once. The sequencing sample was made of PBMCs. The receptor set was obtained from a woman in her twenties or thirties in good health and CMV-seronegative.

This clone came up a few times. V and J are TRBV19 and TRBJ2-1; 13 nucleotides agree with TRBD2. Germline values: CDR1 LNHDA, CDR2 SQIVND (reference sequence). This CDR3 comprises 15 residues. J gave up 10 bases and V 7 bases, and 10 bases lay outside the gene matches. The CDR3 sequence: CASNQLAGGPGEQFF. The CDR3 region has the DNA TGTGCCAGTAACCAACTAGCGGGAGGGCCTGGGGAGCAGTTCTTC.

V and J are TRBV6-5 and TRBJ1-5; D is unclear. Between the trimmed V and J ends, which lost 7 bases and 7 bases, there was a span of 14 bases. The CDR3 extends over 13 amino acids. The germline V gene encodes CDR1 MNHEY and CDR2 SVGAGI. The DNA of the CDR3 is TGTGCCAGCACCTTGAAGGCAGGACAGCCCCAGCATTTT. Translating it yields CASTLKAGQPQHF.

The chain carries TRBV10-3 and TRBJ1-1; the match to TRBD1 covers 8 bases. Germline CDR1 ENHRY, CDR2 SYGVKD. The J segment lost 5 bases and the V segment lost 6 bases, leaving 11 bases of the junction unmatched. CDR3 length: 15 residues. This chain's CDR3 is CAISPLQGGRTEAFF. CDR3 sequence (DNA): TGTGCCATCAGCCCCCTACAGGGGGGAAGAACTGAAGCTTTCTTT.

The CDR3 nucleotides are TGTGCCAGCAGTCCCGACCGCACAGGGGTTTATTCACCCCTCCACTTT. Amino acid sequence: CASSPDRTGVYSPLHF. The rearrangement joins TRBV2 to TRBJ1-6, with 7 bases matching TRBD1. CDR1 is SNHLY, CDR2 FYNNEI, per germline. J was trimmed by 8 bases and V by 5 bases; bases with no gene match: 12. This CDR3 is built from 16 residues.

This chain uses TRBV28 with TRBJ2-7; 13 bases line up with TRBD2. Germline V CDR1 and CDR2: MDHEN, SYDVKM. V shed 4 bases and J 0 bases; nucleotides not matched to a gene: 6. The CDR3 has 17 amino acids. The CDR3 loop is CASSSAGTSGVSYEQYF. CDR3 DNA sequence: TGTGCCAGCAGTTCCGCCGGGACTAGCGGGGTCTCCTACGAGCAGTACTTC.

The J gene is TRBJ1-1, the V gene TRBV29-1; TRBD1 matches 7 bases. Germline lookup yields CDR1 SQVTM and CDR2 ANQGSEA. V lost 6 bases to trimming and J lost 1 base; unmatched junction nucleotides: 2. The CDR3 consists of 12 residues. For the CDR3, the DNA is TGCAGCGTGACAGGGTGGAACACTGAAGCTTTCTTT. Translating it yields CSVTGWNTEAFF.

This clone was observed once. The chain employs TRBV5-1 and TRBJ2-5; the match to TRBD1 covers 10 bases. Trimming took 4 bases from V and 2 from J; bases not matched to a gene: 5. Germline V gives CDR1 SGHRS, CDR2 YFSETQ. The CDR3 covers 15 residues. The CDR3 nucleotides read TGCGCCAGCAGCACTGGGACAGGGGCTCAAGAGACCCAGTACTTC. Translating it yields CASSTGTGAQETQYF.

The CDR3 spells CASSRSGPGDTQYF. CDR3 nucleotides: TGTGCCAGCAGCCGGAGCGGTCCAGGAGATACGCAGTATTTT. J is TRBJ2-3 and V is TRBV7-2, with D perhaps matching TRBD2 (5 bases). Trimming took off 5 bases at V and 5 bases at J, with 14 bases between the two ends. The CDR3 has 14 residues. Germline-derived CDR1 and CDR2 are SGHTA and FQGNSA.

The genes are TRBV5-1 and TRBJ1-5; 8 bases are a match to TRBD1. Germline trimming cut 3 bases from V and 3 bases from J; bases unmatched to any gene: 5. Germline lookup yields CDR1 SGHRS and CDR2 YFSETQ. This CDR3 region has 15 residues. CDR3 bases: TGCGCCAGCAGCTCTGGGACAGGCTACAATCAGCCCCAGCATTTT. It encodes CASSSGTGYNQPQHF.

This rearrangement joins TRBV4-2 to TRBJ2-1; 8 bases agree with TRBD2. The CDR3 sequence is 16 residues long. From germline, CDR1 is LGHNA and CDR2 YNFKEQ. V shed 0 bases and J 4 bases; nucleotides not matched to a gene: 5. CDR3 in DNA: TGTGCCAGCAGCCAAGATTCGGCTAGCGGGTACAATGAGCAGTTCTTC. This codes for CASSQDSASGYNEQFF.